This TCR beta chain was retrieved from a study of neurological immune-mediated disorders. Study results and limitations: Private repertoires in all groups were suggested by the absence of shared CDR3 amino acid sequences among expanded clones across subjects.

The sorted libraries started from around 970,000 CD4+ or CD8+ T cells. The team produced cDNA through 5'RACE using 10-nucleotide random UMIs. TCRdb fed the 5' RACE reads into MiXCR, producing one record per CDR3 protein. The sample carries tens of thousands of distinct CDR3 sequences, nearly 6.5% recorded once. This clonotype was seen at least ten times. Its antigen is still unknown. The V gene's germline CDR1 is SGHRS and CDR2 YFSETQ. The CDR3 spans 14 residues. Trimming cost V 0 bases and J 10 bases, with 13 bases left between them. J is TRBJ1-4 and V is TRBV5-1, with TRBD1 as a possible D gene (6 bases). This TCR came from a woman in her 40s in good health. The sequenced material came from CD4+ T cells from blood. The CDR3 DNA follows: TGCGCCAGCAGCTTGGCACAGGGTCTGGGAAAACTGTTTTTT. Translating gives CASSLAQGLGKLFF.